The sequence of this T cell receptor beta chain was determined in a study of shared clonotypes between healthy human individuals. Germline-derived CDR1 and CDR2 are SGHRS and YFSETQ. The CDR3 has 16 amino acids. Between the trimmed V and J ends, which lost 4 bases and 3 bases, there was a span of 20 bases. Assay used: immunoSEQ multiplex PCR; TCRdb lists only in-frame clones, some missing. Here the sample spans 2 million to 2.5 million clones, more than 85% being singletons. Naive CD8 cells were CD45RO-negative, positively selected for CCR7, excluding terminally differentiated effector memory CD45RA+ cells.

J is TRBJ2-7 and V is TRBV5-1; D perhaps matches TRBD2 (6 bases). This TCR was recovered from a man between 18 and 29 years old in good health. Some clones in this sample may be carry-over from other donors' samples. Material: naive CD8+ T cells from PBMCs. CDR3 in DNA: TGCGCCAGCAGCGGCGGCGGGGAAGGAGCCTACTACGAGCAGTACTTC. Protein sequence: CASSGGGEGAYYEQYF.